This T cell receptor (beta chain) was captured by sequencing in a study of shared clonotypes between healthy human individuals. The study, taken as a whole, reports: Compared with clonotypes that all four donors shared, non-shared clonotypes had lower generation probabilities.

Naive-designated CD8 cells lacked CD45RO, were positively enriched for CCR7, and omitted terminally differentiated effector memory CD45RA+ cells. As concerns this clone: What it recognizes is unknown.

Germline CDR1 KGHSH, CDR2 LQKENI. CDR3 size: 16 residues. The V end lost 5 bases, the J end lost 4 bases, and 15 bases lay between the germline ends. Sequencing was performed with immunoSEQ multiplex PCR; in TCRdb, only in-frame clones are kept and a portion is missing. The repertoire holds around 1.9 million clones, with 93% as singletons. Sequencing was done on a sample of naive CD8+ T cells from PBMCs. The chain recombines TRBV18 with TRBJ2-6, with D perhaps matching TRBD1 or TRBD2 (5 bases each). This TCR was recovered from a man younger than 30 in good health. Some clones in this sample may be carry-over from other donors' samples. CDR3 DNA: TGTGCCAGCTCAAACGAGGGGCCCTGGGGGGCCAACGTCCTGACTTTC. Translating gives CASSNEGPWGANVLTF.